This T cell receptor (beta chain) was observed in a study of T cell responses to AZD1222 COVID-19 vaccine. Notes on the study in general: Donors were chiefly white British, with a greater number of females, and clonal diversity was perhaps underestimated. Elevations in Spike-specific TCR breadth and depth followed administration of two AZD1222 doses.

Clones were sequenced by immunoSEQ multiplex PCR, and TCRdb holds only the in-frame ones, with some missing. The sample lists about 150,000 clones, 85% to 95% occurring once. Pooled in the analysis were second doses at about 4 or about 12 weeks. As for this clone: Its antigen is currently unknown.

This sequence originates from an adult who received the AZD1222 COVID-19 vaccine. The specimen comprised peripheral blood, sampled 28 days after the second AZD1222 dose.

CDR3 sequence: CASSPGGSYNEQFF. The CDR3 region has the DNA TGTGCCAGCAGCCCAGGCGGATCCTACAATGAGCAGTTCTTC. This chain uses TRBV11-3 with TRBJ2-1; D call uncertain. CDR3 length equals 14 residues. V lost 5 bases, J lost 1 base, and 9 bases lay in between. Looked up from germline, CDR1 is SGHNT and CDR2 is YENEEA.